This T cell receptor beta chain was profiled in a study of breast tumors, draining lymph nodes, adjacent tissues. V was clipped by 0 bases and J by 7 bases; unmatched bases: 7. Per the germline V gene, CDR1 is KGHSH and CDR2 is LQKENI. The CDR3 length is 16 residues. Each CDR3 protein is one row after TCRdb ran MiXCR on the multiplex PCR reads. The table records approximately 150,000 distinct CDR3 sequences, 25% to 40% of them present only once. A single count supports this clonotype. The antigen remains undetermined. Study conclusions and caveats: That most tumor T cells come from lymph nodes remained unproven.

Breast cancer patients provided tissue from their axillary draining lymph nodes. This clonotype was sampled from a female donor with breast cancer. Some clones in this sample may be carry-over from other donors' samples. V usage is TRBV18 and J usage is TRBJ2-2; 8 bases are a match to TRBD1. Specimen: axillary lymph node tissue. CDR3 nucleotide sequence: TGTGCCAGCTCACCACCGAAGGACAGGGTGCACGGGGAGCTGTTTTTT. The encoded protein is CASSPPKDRVHGELFF.